The clone carrying this T cell receptor (beta chain) appeared a single time. The antigen remains unidentified. The assay was immunoSEQ multiplex PCR, and TCRdb's table has in-frame clones only and misses some. The top ten hold around 2.7% of the sample, which has about 12,000 clones, approximately 88% seen once. V lost 8 bases to trimming and J lost 1 base, with 8 bases between them. Germline assignment: CDR1 MDHEN and CDR2 SYDVKM. This CDR3 is 12 amino acids long. This sample stems from a study of high-grade serous ovarian cancer treatment subgroups. Whole-study context: On average, roughly 15,000 reads and roughly 7,700 unique TCR beta rearrangements were obtained per sample.

The tumor samples were collected prior to definitive surgery or chemotherapy. Study results and limitations: Different patients shared almost no repertoire; same-patient tumors shared about 0.11 to 0.85.

The material sequenced was tumor tissue. The chain couples TRBV28 to TRBJ1-1, with D hard to call. This sequence originates from a human donor with high-grade serous ovarian cancer. CDR3 nucleotides: TGTGCCAGCTTAGAGAGGAACACTGAAGCTTTCTTT. It specifies CASLERNTEAFF.